The T cell receptor beta chain under discussion was sequenced for a study of regulatory T cells in long-lasting Graves disease. V was pared by 4 bases and J by 2 bases, with 12 bases between. Per germline, CDR1 MDHEN and CDR2 SYDVKM. This CDR3 has 14 residues. In this sample, this clonotype turned up many times. This sample's time point: persistent/refractory GD, antithyroid drugs over 5 years with positive TRAb. There was RNA extracted from PBMCs, and the TCR library was made from it. Building the TCR beta libraries relied on iRepertoire HTBI primers, and CDR3 regions underwent Arm-PCR. Using its own MiXCR run on the multiplex PCR reads, TCRdb lists one record per CDR3 protein. The top ten hold about a fifth of the sample, which has 400,000 or so distinct CDR3 sequences, around 20% seen once.

This clonotype was sampled from a female donor with Graves disease. The source material was peripheral blood mononuclear cells (PBMCs), sampled when the disease was refractory, from a patient treated with antithyroid drugs. V and J are TRBV28 and TRBJ2-7; D gene unclear. CDR3 DNA sequence: TGTGCCAGCAGTTACTATGACGGCACCTACGAGCAGTACTTC. This encodes CASSYYDGTYEQYF.